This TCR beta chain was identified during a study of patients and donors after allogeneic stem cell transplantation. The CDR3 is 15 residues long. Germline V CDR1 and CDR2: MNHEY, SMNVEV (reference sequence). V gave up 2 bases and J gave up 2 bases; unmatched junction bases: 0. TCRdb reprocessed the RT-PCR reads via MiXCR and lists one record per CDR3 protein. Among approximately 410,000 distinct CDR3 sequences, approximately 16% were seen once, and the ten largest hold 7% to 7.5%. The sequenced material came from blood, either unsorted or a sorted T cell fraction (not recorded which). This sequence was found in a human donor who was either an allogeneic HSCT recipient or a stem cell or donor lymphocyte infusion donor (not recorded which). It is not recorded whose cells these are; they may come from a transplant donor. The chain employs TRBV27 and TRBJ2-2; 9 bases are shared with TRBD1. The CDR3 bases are TGTGCCAGCAGTTTAACAGGGGGCAACACCGGGGAGCTGTTTTTT. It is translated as CASSLTGGNTGELFF.